The 16 T cell receptor beta chains in this list originate from one sample, sequenced in a study of blood T cell repertoires in COVID-19 (TCRdb year 2020). Library creation used the immunoSEQ multiplex PCR assay. The immuneACCESS repertoire file appears here via TCRdb, limited to in-frame rearrangements. These files lack a portion of the clones; in checked studies, under half of the deficit traces to unresolved V genes, and the cause of the others is not known. The sample has approximately 67,000 clones on record, around 93% of them singletons. The ten largest clones take up around 4.5% of the sample. The source material was peripheral blood. The source is a woman aged 55-75 years with active COVID-19.

This rearrangement joins TRBV6-5 to TRBJ2-7; tentative D call: TRBD1 (5 bases). Deletions cut 6 bases from V and 1 base from J, with 10 bases between. Germline V lookup: CDR1 MNHEY, CDR2 SVGAGI. The length of the CDR3 is 13 residues. The CDR3 DNA sequence: TGTGCCAGCAGGCATCAGGGATCCTACGAGCAGTACTTC. Its translation: CASRHQGSYEQYF.

The V call is TRBV28, the J call TRBJ2-3; tentatively, D is TRBD2 (5 bases). In germline, CDR1 is MDHEN, CDR2 SYDVKM. The CDR3 runs 15 residues. V was shortened by 8 bases and J by 4 bases, with 19 bases between the two germline ends. The CDR3 nucleotides read TGTGCCAGCGGACTCGGCGGCGGGTTTGCAGATACGCAGTATTTT. Its protein is CASGLGGGFADTQYF.

The gene calls are TRBV19 and TRBJ2-7; 8 bases are shared with TRBD2. The V and J ends lost 5 bases and 0 bases, in that order; junction bases with no gene match: 9. This CDR3 spans 16 amino acids. CDR1 LNHDA and CDR2 SQIVND come from the germline V gene (reference sequence). The CDR3 is CASSPRGGSSSYEQYF. CDR3 bases: TGTGCCAGTAGTCCCCGGGGGGGCAGCAGCTCCTACGAGCAGTACTTC.

V gene TRBV6-5 combines with J gene TRBJ1-2, with D perhaps TRBD1 (6 bases). This CDR3 region has 13 residues. The V gene's germline CDR1 is MNHEY and CDR2 SVGAGI. V lost 5 bases, J lost 4 bases, and 11 bases lay in between. CDR3 in DNA: TGTGCCAGCAGTCAGGACAGCCTCTATGGCTACACCTTC. It codes for CASSQDSLYGYTF.

This sequence joins TRBV14 and TRBJ1-1; unclear D gene. This CDR3 is 14 amino acids long. Germline lookup yields CDR1 SGHDN and CDR2 FVKESK. Trimming removed 4 bases at V and 5 bases at J, with 14 bases between. CDR3 amino acids: CASSPLRHRTEAFF. As DNA, the CDR3 is TGTGCCAGCAGCCCCCTCCGACACCGGACTGAAGCTTTCTTT.

V is TRBV2 and J is TRBJ2-1, with unresolved D. The CDR3 has 11 residues. Germline CDR1 SNHLY, CDR2 FYNNEI. The V end lost 0 bases, the J end lost 10 bases, and 4 bases lay between the germline ends. The CDR3 DNA sequence: TGTGCCAGCAGTGAAGCGCGGGAGCAGTTCTTC. Translating it yields CASSEAREQFF.

The chain carries TRBV7-8 and TRBJ2-3; 9 bases are shared with TRBD1. CDR1 is SGHVS and CDR2 is FQNEAQ in the germline V gene. The CDR3 runs to 18 residues. V lost 2 bases to trimming and J lost 6 bases; unmatched junction nucleotides: 15. The CDR3 sequence: CASSLSPNVQGAGDTQYF. In DNA, the CDR3 is TGTGCCAGCAGCTTATCCCCCAACGTACAGGGGGCAGGTGATACGCAGTATTTT.

The V gene is TRBV28, the J gene TRBJ1-4; 9 bases agree with TRBD1. The CDR3 extends over 13 amino acids. The germline gives CDR1 MDHEN, CDR2 SYDVKM. Trimming cost V 6 bases and J 7 bases; bases outside gene matches: 3. CDR3 sequence reads: CASRGQGFEKLFF. The CDR3, as DNA: TGTGCCAGCAGGGGACAGGGTTTTGAAAAACTGTTTTTT.

CDR3 protein: CASSLLTGEPYNEQFF. CDR3 in DNA: TGTGCCAGCAGCCTCCTAACGGGAGAGCCCTACAATGAGCAGTTCTTC. J is TRBJ2-1 and V is TRBV11-1; the D gene is possibly TRBD2 (6 bases). Germline lookup yields CDR1 SGHAT and CDR2 FQDESV (reference sequence). This CDR3 spans 16 amino acids. Between the trimmed V and J ends, which lost 5 bases and 2 bases, there was a span of 16 bases.

In this sample, this clone turned up a few times. This chain joins TRBV6-4 and TRBJ1-5; the D is unclear. The CDR3 sequence is 13 residues long. Trimming took off 3 bases at V and 5 bases at J, with 8 bases between the two ends. Germline V gene data show CDR1 as MRHNA and CDR2 as SNTAGT. The CDR3 sequence is CASSERVDQPQHF. The CDR3 bases are TGTGCCAGCAGTGAGAGGGTGGATCAGCCCCAGCATTTT.

The chain couples TRBV6-1 to TRBJ2-7; a possible D gene is TRBD1 (5 bases). Trimming removed 3 bases at V and 0 bases at J, with 9 bases between. The CDR3 consists of 14 residues. Germline CDR1 and CDR2: MNHNS and SASEGT. Here the CDR3 DNA reads TGTGCCAGCAGTGAGACAGTCAGCTCCTACGAGCAGTACTTC. This sequence encodes CASSETVSSYEQYF.

This clone showed up just once. The chain combines TRBV5-1 with TRBJ1-5, with 9 bases fitting TRBD1. The CDR3 totals 14 residues. V shed 4 bases, J shed 6 bases, and the junction held 5 bases outside the gene matches. Germline assignment: CDR1 SGHRS and CDR2 YFSETQ. The CDR3 protein is CASSATGGGQPQHF. CDR3 DNA sequence: TGCGCCAGCAGCGCGACAGGGGGAGGTCAGCCCCAGCATTTT. Filled out from reference TRBV5-1 and TRBJ1-5, the complete variable domain reads KAGVTQTPRYLIKTRGQQVTLSCSPISGHRSVSWYQQTPGQGLQFLFEYFSETQRNKGNFPGRFSGRQFSNSRSEMNVSTLELGDSALYLCASSATGGGQPQHFGDGTRLSIL.

The chain has TRBV7-8 and TRBJ2-7; the match to TRBD2 covers 10 bases. Trimming cost V 6 bases and J 6 bases; bases outside gene matches: 11. The CDR3 has 15 residues. The germline V gene encodes CDR1 SGHVS and CDR2 FQNEAQ. The CDR3 protein is CASSSTELAGVEQYF. CDR3 sequence (DNA): TGTGCCAGCAGTTCTACTGAGCTAGCGGGAGTCGAGCAGTACTTC.

The gene calls are TRBV19 and TRBJ2-3; 10 nucleotides match TRBD2. V lost 7 bases to trimming and J lost 2 bases; unmatched junction nucleotides: 6. The CDR3 is made up of 15 amino acids. Germline V lookup: CDR1 LNHDA, CDR2 SQIVND (reference sequence). CDR3 sequence reads: CASTPSGSPTDTQYF. CDR3 DNA sequence: TGTGCCAGTACCCCTAGCGGGAGCCCCACAGATACGCAGTATTTT.

J is TRBJ1-2 and V is TRBV9, with 9 bases aligning to TRBD1. Trimming took 3 bases from V and 8 from J; bases not matched to a gene: 11. CDR1 is SGDLS, CDR2 YYNGEE, per germline. The length of the CDR3 is 15 residues. CDR3 DNA sequence: TGTGCCAGCAGCGCCCCCACACAGGGGGCGGGGGGCTACACCTTC. The encoded protein is CASSAPTQGAGGYTF.

This chain joins TRBV10-1 and TRBJ2-2; D is undetermined. V was clipped by 6 bases and J by 2 bases, with 7 bases between them. The CDR3 totals 13 residues. Germline-derived CDR1 and CDR2 are WNHNN and SYGVQD (reference sequence). The chain's CDR3 is CASRSGNTGELFF. In DNA, the CDR3 is TGCGCCAGCAGGTCAGGAAACACCGGGGAGCTGTTTTTT.